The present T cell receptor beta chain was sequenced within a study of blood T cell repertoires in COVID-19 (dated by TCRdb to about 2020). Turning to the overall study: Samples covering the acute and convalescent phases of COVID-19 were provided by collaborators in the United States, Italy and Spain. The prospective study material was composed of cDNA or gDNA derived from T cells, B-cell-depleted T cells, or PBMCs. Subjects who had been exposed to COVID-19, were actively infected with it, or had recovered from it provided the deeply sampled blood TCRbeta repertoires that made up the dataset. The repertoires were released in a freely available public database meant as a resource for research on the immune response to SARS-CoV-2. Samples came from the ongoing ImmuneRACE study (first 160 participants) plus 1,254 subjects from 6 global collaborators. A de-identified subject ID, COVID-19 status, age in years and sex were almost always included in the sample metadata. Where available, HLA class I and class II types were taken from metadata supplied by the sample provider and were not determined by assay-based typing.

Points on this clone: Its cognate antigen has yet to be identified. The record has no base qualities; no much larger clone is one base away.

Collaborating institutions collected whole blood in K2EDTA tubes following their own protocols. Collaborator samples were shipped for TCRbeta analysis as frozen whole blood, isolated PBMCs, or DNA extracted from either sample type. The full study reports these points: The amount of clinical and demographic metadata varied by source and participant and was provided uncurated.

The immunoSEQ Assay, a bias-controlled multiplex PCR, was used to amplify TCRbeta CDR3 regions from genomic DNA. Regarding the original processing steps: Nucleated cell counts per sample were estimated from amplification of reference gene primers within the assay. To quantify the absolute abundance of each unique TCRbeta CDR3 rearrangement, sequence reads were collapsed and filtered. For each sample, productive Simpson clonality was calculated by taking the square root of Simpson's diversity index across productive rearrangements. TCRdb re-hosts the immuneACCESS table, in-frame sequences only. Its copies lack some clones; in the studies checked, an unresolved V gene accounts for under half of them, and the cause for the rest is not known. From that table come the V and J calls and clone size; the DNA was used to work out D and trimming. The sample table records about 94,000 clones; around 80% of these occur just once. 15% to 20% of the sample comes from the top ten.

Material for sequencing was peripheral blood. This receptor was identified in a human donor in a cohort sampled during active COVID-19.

The DNA sequence is as follows: TGTGCCAGTAGTATACGGGAACTCAACGAGCAGTACTTC. This gives the protein CASSIRELNEQYF. The receptor chain draws on TRBV19 and TRBJ2-7, and perhaps TRBD2 as D gene, on 5 matching bases. The germline ends are 10 bases apart after V is trimmed by 2 bases and J by 5 bases. Measured from the cysteine to the phenylalanine, the CDR3 is 13 residues long. The DNA shown is the 39-base CDR3, in frame from base 1. The germline V gene (reference sequence) provides CDR1 LNHDA and CDR2 SQIVND.